Detailed here is one TCR beta chain. In the original processing: Counts of nucleated cells, estimated from reference gene primer amplification, were obtained. Using immunoSEQ multiplex PCR, the repertoire was profiled, and TCRdb retains in-frame clones only, with some absent. That table supplies the V and J calls and clone size; D and trimming were determined from the DNA. Counted here are over 400,000 clones, 80% to 90% occurring once; the ten biggest clones make up roughly 3.1%. The sample belongs to a study of blood T cell repertoires in COVID-19. As for the study in general: Italy, Spain and the United States were the sources of the convalescent and acute COVID-19 samples. Sample material is recorded as cDNA or gDNA derived from T cells, B-cell-depleted T cells, or PBMCs.

Sequenced sample: peripheral blood. This sequence was found in a human donor in a cohort sampled during active COVID-19.

CDR3 sequence (DNA): TGTGCCACCAGCGGGGACAGGGGAGGCACTGAAGCTTTCTTT. Amino acids: CATSGDRGGTEAFF. The rearrangement uses TRBV15 and TRBJ1-1; 10 nucleotides align to TRBD1. V shed 5 bases, J shed 4 bases, and the junction held 4 bases outside the gene matches. Looked up from germline, CDR1 is LNHNV and CDR2 is YYDKDF (reference sequence). This CDR3 has 14 residues.